This T cell receptor beta chain was sequenced in a study of tumor-infiltrating lymphocytes in primary liver carcinoma. Unsorted bulk tissue (about 20-30 mg) underwent RNA and DNA co-extraction. cDNA specific to TCR beta was made from roughly 500 ng of total RNA, with a constant-region primer employed for priming. Three nested multiplex PCR rounds, a slightly modified ARM-PCR, produced the libraries for TCR beta. TRBV1-TRBV30 forward and Cbeta reverse primers drove the first two roughly 10-cycle rounds. One entry per CDR3 protein, called by TCRdb with MiXCR from the multiplex PCR reads. The repertoire holds 40,000 or so distinct CDR3 sequences, with roughly 80% as singletons. This clonotype is termed medium-sized. The germline gives CDR1 ENHRY, CDR2 SYGVKD. The V end lost 0 bases, the J end lost 1 base, and 9 bases lay between the germline ends. The CDR3 extends over 16 amino acids.

The source material was tumor-adjacent normal liver tissue. The sequence derives from a woman aged 30 to 39 with primary liver carcinoma and hepatitis B virus infection. The gene calls are TRBV10-3 and TRBJ2-2; D is ambiguous. This chain's CDR3 is CAISESHNLNTGELFF. The CDR3, as DNA: TGTGCCATCAGTGAGTCCCACAATTTGAACACCGGGGAGCTGTTTTTT.